Here is one TCR beta chain with its context. The CDR3 runs 15 residues. The V gene end was trimmed by 5 bases and the J gene end by 6 bases; junction bases not matched to a gene: 12. Germline CDR1 reads SNHLY; CDR2 reads FYNNEI. This specimen belongs to a study of glioma-infiltrating T cells. Using RNA template, CDR3s of TCR alpha and beta were amplified with iRepertoire arm-PCR. TCRdb itself ran the multiplex PCR reads through MiXCR, one entry per CDR3 protein. Of more than 110,000 distinct CDR3 sequences in the sample, about two fifths were seen once. The origin of this receptor is a human donor with low-grade glioma or glioblastoma, undergoing nonglioma brain surgery, or in good health (not recorded which). The V and J genes are TRBV2 and TRBJ1-2; TRBD1 matches 7 bases. Input material: glioma tissue, nonneoplastic brain tissue, or PBMCs (not recorded which). The CDR3 bases are TGTGCCAGCAGTTTCGGGACAGCCTCCGACAATGGCTACACCTTC. Translating it yields CASSFGTASDNGYTF.